This is a list of T cell receptor beta chains from one sample in a study of cytomegalovirus exposure and HLA in healthy donors. Here immunoSEQ multiplex PCR was the method, and the copy in TCRdb shows in-frame clones only, minus some. Altogether roughly 300,000 clones are present, about nine tenths being singletons, with the ten largest covering 3% to 4%. Sequenced: PBMCs. These receptor sequences come from a man in his forties or fifties in good health and CMV-seropositive. CDR3s include the opening cysteine and the closing phenylalanine or tryptophan. Each record gives: J gene, D gene, clone size, V gene, CDR3 protein, CDR3 DNA. D genes are given only for firm matches. Clone size is stated in some rows and not others, as once, few, many or a class when expanded.

J gene: TRBJ2-1; D gene: TRBD2; clone size: NA; V gene: TRBV15; CDR3 protein: CATSRDLADYNEQFF; CDR3 DNA: TGTGCCACCAGCAGAGATCTAGCGGACTACAATGAGCAGTTCTTC
J gene: TRBJ1-1; D gene: TRBD1; clone size: NA; V gene: TRBV5-1; CDR3 protein: CASSLPGTGVTEAFF; CDR3 DNA: TGCGCCAGCAGCTTACCCGGGACAGGGGTAACTGAAGCTTTCTTT
J gene: TRBJ2-4; D gene: NA; clone size: NA; V gene: TRBV11-2; CDR3 protein: CASSSGTYIQYF; CDR3 DNA: TGTGCCAGCAGCTCCGGGACATACATTCAGTACTTC
J gene: TRBJ2-7; D gene: TRBD2; clone size: NA; V gene: TRBV6-6; CDR3 protein: CASSDGLAAAGEQYF; CDR3 DNA: TGTGCCAGCAGTGACGGACTAGCGGCAGCAGGTGAGCAGTACTTC
J gene: TRBJ1-1; D gene: NA; clone size: NA; V gene: TRBV7-6; CDR3 protein: CASSPDSNTEAFF; CDR3 DNA: TGTGCCAGCAGCCCCGACAGCAACACTGAAGCTTTCTTT
J gene: TRBJ2-1; D gene: NA; clone size: NA; V gene: TRBV21-1; CDR3 protein: CASSKGVRGLAGGSSYNEQFF; CDR3 DNA: TGTGCCAGCAGCAAAGGGGTTAGGGGACTAGCGGGAGGGAGCTCCTACAATGAGCAGTTCTTC
J gene: TRBJ1-1; D gene: NA; clone size: NA; V gene: TRBV29-1; CDR3 protein: CSVEAGHMNTEAFF; CDR3 DNA: TGCAGCGTTGAAGCGGGACACATGAACACTGAAGCTTTCTTT
J gene: TRBJ2-2; D gene: TRBD1; clone size: NA; V gene: TRBV6-1; CDR3 protein: CASRRGQGVTGELFF; CDR3 DNA: TGTGCCAGTAGGAGGGGACAGGGGGTGACCGGGGAGCTGTTTTTT
J gene: TRBJ2-5; D gene: NA; clone size: NA; V gene: TRBV5-6; CDR3 protein: CASTTVTRRPILKETQYF; CDR3 DNA: TGTGCCAGCACCACCGTGACGCGGCGACCGATCCTTAAAGAGACCCAGTACTTC
J gene: TRBJ2-7; D gene: TRBD2; clone size: NA; V gene: TRBV11-3; CDR3 protein: CASSPGGDSSYEQYF; CDR3 DNA: TGTGCCAGCAGCCCCGGGGGGGACTCCTCCTACGAGCAGTACTTC
J gene: TRBJ2-7; D gene: NA; clone size: NA; V gene: TRBV13; CDR3 protein: CASSFSPSYEQYF; CDR3 DNA: TGTGCCAGCAGCTTTTCCCCGTCCTACGAGCAGTACTTC
J gene: TRBJ2-5; D gene: NA; clone size: NA; V gene: TRBV19; CDR3 protein: CASSARDFGETQYF; CDR3 DNA: TGTGCCAGTAGTGCCCGGGACTTTGGGGAGACCCAGTACTTC
J gene: TRBJ1-1; D gene: NA; clone size: NA; V gene: TRBV6-5; CDR3 protein: CASRRQTGLNTEAFF; CDR3 DNA: TGTGCCAGCAGACGACAGACAGGATTGAACACTGAAGCTTTCTTT
J gene: TRBJ1-5; D gene: NA; clone size: NA; V gene: TRBV28; CDR3 protein: CASSPGIDSNQPQHF; CDR3 DNA: TGTGCCAGCAGTCCCGGGATTGATAGCAATCAGCCCCAGCATTTT
J gene: TRBJ2-7; D gene: TRBD2; clone size: NA; V gene: TRBV7-9; CDR3 protein: CASSQVVSGSGYEQYF; CDR3 DNA: TGTGCCAGCAGCCAGGTAGTGAGCGGGAGTGGGTACGAGCAGTACTTC
J gene: TRBJ2-7; D gene: TRBD1; clone size: NA; V gene: TRBV27; CDR3 protein: CASKHRGGSYEQYF; CDR3 DNA: TGTGCCAGCAAGCACAGGGGCGGCTCCTACGAGCAGTACTTC
J gene: TRBJ2-3; D gene: TRBD1; clone size: NA; V gene: TRBV18; CDR3 protein: CASSPNDRGSTDTQYF; CDR3 DNA: TGTGCCAGCTCACCAAACGACAGGGGAAGCACAGATACGCAGTATTTT
J gene: TRBJ2-2; D gene: NA; clone size: NA; V gene: TRBV9; CDR3 protein: CASSVVGGVLGGELFF; CDR3 DNA: TGTGCCAGCAGCGTAGTAGGTGGAGTTTTAGGCGGGGAGCTGTTTTTT
J gene: TRBJ2-7; D gene: TRBD2; clone size: NA; V gene: TRBV6-1; CDR3 protein: CASSKGTSGRFYEQYF; CDR3 DNA: TGTGCCAGCAGTAAAGGGACTAGCGGGAGGTTCTACGAGCAGTACTTC
J gene: TRBJ2-7; D gene: TRBD1; clone size: NA; V gene: TRBV2; CDR3 protein: CASSSTGHEQYF; CDR3 DNA: TGTGCCAGCAGTTCGACAGGGCACGAGCAGTACTTC
J gene: TRBJ2-7; D gene: NA; clone size: NA; V gene: TRBV9; CDR3 protein: CASSVGRQDNVYEQYF; CDR3 DNA: TGTGCCAGCAGCGTAGGTCGCCAGGATAATGTGTACGAGCAGTACTTC
J gene: TRBJ1-1; D gene: NA; clone size: NA; V gene: TRBV19; CDR3 protein: CASRQSPGGTTEAFF; CDR3 DNA: TGTGCCAGTAGGCAATCCCCTGGGGGGACCACTGAAGCTTTCTTT
J gene: TRBJ2-6; D gene: TRBD1; clone size: NA; V gene: TRBV7-3; CDR3 protein: CASSTDRLRSGANVLTF; CDR3 DNA: TGTGCCAGCAGCACGGACAGGCTACGCTCTGGGGCCAACGTCCTGACTTTC
J gene: TRBJ2-3; D gene: TRBD1; clone size: NA; V gene: TRBV7-6; CDR3 protein: CASSFPGTVTDTQYF; CDR3 DNA: TGTGCCAGCAGCTTCCCCGGGACAGTCACAGATACGCAGTATTTT
J gene: TRBJ2-7; D gene: TRBD2; clone size: NA; V gene: TRBV5-1; CDR3 protein: CASSSWTSGTTYEQYF; CDR3 DNA: TGCGCCAGCAGCTCCTGGACTAGCGGAACCACCTACGAGCAGTACTTC
J gene: TRBJ2-3; D gene: TRBD1; clone size: NA; V gene: TRBV10-1; CDR3 protein: CASRRTTGSTDTQYF; CDR3 DNA: TGCGCCAGCCGGCGGACGACAGGGAGCACAGATACGCAGTATTTT
J gene: TRBJ2-1; D gene: NA; clone size: NA; V gene: TRBV27; CDR3 protein: CASAQRATYNEQFF; CDR3 DNA: TGTGCCAGCGCGCAGAGGGCTACCTACAATGAGCAGTTCTTC
J gene: TRBJ1-1; D gene: NA; clone size: once; V gene: TRBV7-9; CDR3 protein: CSSSLGGYTEAFF; CDR3 DNA: TGTTCCAGCAGCTTAGGCGGCTACACTGAAGCTTTCTTT
J gene: TRBJ1-2; D gene: NA; clone size: NA; V gene: TRBV5-1; CDR3 protein: CASSLEEGLGYTF; CDR3 DNA: TGCGCCAGCAGCTTGGAGGAGGGGCTTGGCTACACCTTC
J gene: TRBJ2-7; D gene: TRBD1; clone size: NA; V gene: TRBV4-1; CDR3 protein: CASSQGTGIFYEQYF; CDR3 DNA: TGCGCCAGCAGCCAAGGGACAGGGATTTTCTACGAGCAGTACTTC
J gene: TRBJ2-1; D gene: TRBD2; clone size: NA; V gene: TRBV2; CDR3 protein: CASSEASPRSGGNNEQFF; CDR3 DNA: TGTGCCAGCAGTGAAGCGTCCCCCAGGAGCGGGGGGAACAATGAGCAGTTCTTC
J gene: TRBJ2-1; D gene: TRBD2; clone size: NA; V gene: TRBV19; CDR3 protein: CASSIGGLGNNEQFF; CDR3 DNA: TGTGCCAGTAGTATAGGGGGACTAGGTAACAATGAGCAGTTCTTC
J gene: TRBJ2-5; D gene: TRBD2; clone size: NA; V gene: TRBV5-4; CDR3 protein: CASSWASGSPQETQYF; CDR3 DNA: TGTGCCAGCAGCTGGGCTAGCGGGAGCCCCCAAGAGACCCAGTACTTC
J gene: TRBJ1-2; D gene: NA; clone size: NA; V gene: TRBV5-4; CDR3 protein: CASSLESGVGYGYTF; CDR3 DNA: TGTGCCAGCAGCTTGGAATCAGGGGTTGGCTATGGCTACACCTTC
J gene: TRBJ2-7; D gene: NA; clone size: NA; V gene: TRBV21-1; CDR3 protein: CASSKAGTGNYEQYF; CDR3 DNA: TGTGCCAGCAGCAAAGCCGGGACAGGCAATTACGAGCAGTACTTC
J gene: TRBJ2-5; D gene: TRBD2; clone size: NA; V gene: TRBV28; CDR3 protein: CASSPLDSGRGETQYF; CDR3 DNA: TGTGCCAGCAGTCCCCTGGATAGCGGGAGGGGAGAGACCCAGTACTTC